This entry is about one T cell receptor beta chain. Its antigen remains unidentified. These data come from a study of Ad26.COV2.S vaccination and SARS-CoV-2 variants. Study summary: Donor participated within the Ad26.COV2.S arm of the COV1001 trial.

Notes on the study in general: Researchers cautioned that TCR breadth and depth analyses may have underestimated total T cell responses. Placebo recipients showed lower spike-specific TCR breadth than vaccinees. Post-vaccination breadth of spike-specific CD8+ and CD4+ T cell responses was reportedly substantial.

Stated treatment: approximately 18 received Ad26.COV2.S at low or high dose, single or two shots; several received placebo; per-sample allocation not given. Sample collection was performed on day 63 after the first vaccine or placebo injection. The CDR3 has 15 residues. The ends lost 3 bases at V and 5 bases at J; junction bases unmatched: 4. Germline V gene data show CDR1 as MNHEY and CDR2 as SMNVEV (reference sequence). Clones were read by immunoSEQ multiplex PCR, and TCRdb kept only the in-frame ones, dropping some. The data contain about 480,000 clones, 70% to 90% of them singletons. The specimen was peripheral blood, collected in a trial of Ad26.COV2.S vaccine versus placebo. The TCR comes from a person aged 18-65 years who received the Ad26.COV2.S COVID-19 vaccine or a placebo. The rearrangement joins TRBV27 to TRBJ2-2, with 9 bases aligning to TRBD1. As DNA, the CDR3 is TGTGCCAGCAGTTTTGGGACAGGGCGGACCGGGGAGCTGTTTTTT. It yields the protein CASSFGTGRTGELFF.